The 12 T cell receptor beta chains presented below share a single source sample, sequenced in a study of cytomegalovirus exposure and HLA in healthy donors (dated by TCRdb to the late 2010s). The receptor library was made with the immunoSEQ multiplex PCR assay. The multiplex PCR relied on a mix of 60 forward primers for TCR Vbeta segments and 13 reverse primers for TCR Jbeta segments. TCRdb took this table from immuneACCESS and kept in-frame rearrangements with V and J called. Such tables lack part of the clones; where checked against another copy, unresolved V genes explain under half of the gap, and the rest is unexplained. For this sample there are 150,000 to 200,000 clones; approximately 85% appear just once. In total, the top ten clones hold around 1.6% of the sample. Material: PBMCs. The origin of the receptors is a girl aged 5-17 years in good health and CMV-seropositive.

This rearrangement joins TRBV5-1 to TRBJ2-3; 8 positions match TRBD2. The CDR3 has 14 amino acids. Germline V CDR1 and CDR2: SGHRS, YFSETQ. V was pared by 0 bases and J by 4 bases, with 1 base of the junction left unmatched. CDR3 loop: CASSLAGGADTQYF. In nucleotides, the CDR3 is TGCGCCAGCAGCTTGGCCGGGGGGGCAGATACGCAGTATTTT.

This clone was detected once. The V gene is TRBV6-6, the J gene TRBJ2-5; D is possibly TRBD1 (6 bases). Germline values: CDR1 MNHNY, CDR2 SVGAGI (reference sequence). The germline V and J ends were trimmed by 5 bases and 1 base, with 8 bases remaining between them. This CDR3 has 13 residues. The CDR3 is CASSEGVQETQYF. CDR3 nucleotides: TGTGCCAGCAGTGAGGGGGTCCAAGAGACCCAGTACTTC.

This chain joins TRBV14 and TRBJ1-6, with TRBD1 matching over 9 bases. CDR3 length equals 17 residues. The V gene's germline CDR1 is SGHDN and CDR2 FVKESK. V lost 0 bases and J lost 7; bases outside the gene matches: 7. Written as DNA, the CDR3 is TGTGCCAGCAGCCAAGATTTTGTAGGACAGGGGAATTCACCCCTCCACTTT. Amino acid sequence: CASSQDFVGQGNSPLHF.

This chain uses TRBV9 with TRBJ2-7; 7 bases are a match to TRBD1. Trimming took 0 bases from V and 7 from J; bases not matched to a gene: 4. Germline lookup yields CDR1 SGDLS and CDR2 YYNGEE. The CDR3 contains 13 residues. The CDR3 DNA reads TGTGCCAGCAGCGTAGGGACAGGCAGAGAGCAGTACTTC. This encodes CASSVGTGREQYF.

Details on this clone: One end of the junction fails to match germline, which may point to a read error. J is TRBJ2-7 and V is TRBV4-2; 10 bases align to TRBD1. Germline V lookup: CDR1 LGHNA, CDR2 YNFKEQ. This CDR3 is 15 amino acids long. The CDR3 DNA reads as TGTGCCAGCAGGCAAGCGGGGACAGGGGACTACGAGCAGTACTTC. Translating it yields CASRQAGTGDYEQYF.

The J gene is TRBJ2-7, the V gene TRBV6-5; D might be TRBD2 (5 bases). The CDR3 extends over 12 amino acids. Germline V gene lookup returns CDR1 MNHEY and CDR2 SVGAGI. The CDR3 here is CGLTGIFYEQYF. The CDR3 DNA reads TGTGGCTTGACGGGAATATTCTACGAGCAGTACTTC.

The V and J genes are TRBV4-1 and TRBJ1-1, with D maybe TRBD1 (6 bases). Germline-derived CDR1 and CDR2 are MGHRA and YSYEKL. The CDR3 is 16 residues long. Trimming removed 4 bases at V and 0 bases at J, with 15 bases between. The CDR3 nucleotides are TGCGCCAGCAGCCTTGCTCCAGGGGCGATGAACACTGAAGCTTTCTTT. It yields the protein CASSLAPGAMNTEAFF.

This rearrangement joins TRBV9 to TRBJ2-3; 10 nucleotides match TRBD2. CDR1 and CDR2 from the germline V gene are SGDLS and YYNGEE. With V trimmed by 3 bases and J by 6 bases, 13 bases remained unmatched. The CDR3 has 17 amino acids. Here the CDR3 reads CASSGGGAGGPSDTQYF. CDR3 nucleotides: TGTGCCAGCAGCGGAGGGGGAGCGGGGGGGCCATCGGATACGCAGTATTTT.

This rearrangement joins TRBV6-6 to TRBJ1-3, with 9 nucleotides matching TRBD1. V was clipped by 2 bases and J by 2 bases; unmatched bases: 4. The CDR3 is 16 amino acids. CDR1 MNHNY and CDR2 SVGAGI come from the germline V gene (reference sequence). The CDR3 loop reads CASSYGTGWAGNTIYF. In nucleotides, the CDR3 is TGTGCCAGCAGTTACGGGACAGGGTGGGCTGGAAACACCATATATTTT.

This clone showed up just once. This chain links TRBV5-1 with TRBJ1-2, with 7 nucleotides matching TRBD1. The CDR3 sequence is 16 residues long. The V and J ends lost 4 bases and 0 bases, in that order; junction bases with no gene match: 9. The germline gives CDR1 SGHRS, CDR2 YFSETQ. This chain's CDR3 is CASSAGTVSANYGYTF. CDR3 bases: TGCGCCAGCAGCGCCGGGACAGTCTCAGCTAACTATGGCTACACCTTC.

The V gene is TRBV7-2, the J gene TRBJ2-5; 14 nucleotides line up with TRBD2. The germline V gene has CDR1 SGHTA and CDR2 FQGNSA. This CDR3 spans 15 amino acids. With 0 bases clipped from V and 9 bases from J, the junction kept 3 bases outside the gene matches. This CDR3 reads CASSLAGLAGEPQYF. Here the CDR3 DNA reads TGTGCCAGCAGCTTAGCGGGACTAGCGGGGGAGCCCCAGTACTTC.

The chain employs TRBV18 and TRBJ2-2, with no clear D. Between the trimmed V and J ends, which lost 5 bases and 4 bases, there was a span of 5 bases. Germline values: CDR1 KGHSH, CDR2 LQKENI. This CDR3 comprises 12 residues. CDR3: CASSGPTGELFF. CDR3 nucleotide sequence: TGTGCCAGCTCAGGCCCCACCGGGGAGCTGTTTTTT.